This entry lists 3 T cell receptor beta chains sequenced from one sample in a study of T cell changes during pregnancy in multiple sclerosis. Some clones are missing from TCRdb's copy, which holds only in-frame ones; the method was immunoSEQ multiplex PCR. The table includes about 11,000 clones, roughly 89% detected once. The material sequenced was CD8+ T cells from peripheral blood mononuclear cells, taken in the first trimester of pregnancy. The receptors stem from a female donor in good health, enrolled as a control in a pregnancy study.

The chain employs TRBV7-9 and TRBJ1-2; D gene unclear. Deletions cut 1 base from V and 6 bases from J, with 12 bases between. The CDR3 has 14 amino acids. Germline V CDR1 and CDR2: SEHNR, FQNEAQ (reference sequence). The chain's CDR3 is CASSLVTRLNGYTF. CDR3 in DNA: TGTGCCAGCAGCTTAGTGACCAGGTTGAATGGCTACACCTTC.

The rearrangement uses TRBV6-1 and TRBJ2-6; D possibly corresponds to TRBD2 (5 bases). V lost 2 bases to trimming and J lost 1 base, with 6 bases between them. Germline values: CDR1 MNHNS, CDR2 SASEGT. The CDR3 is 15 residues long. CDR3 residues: CASSERGSGANVLTF. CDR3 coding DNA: TGTGCCAGCAGTGAACGGGGATCTGGGGCCAACGTCCTGACTTTC.

CDR3 nucleotides: TGTGCCAGCAAGTTTTCCCCTTCGGGTGGCTACACCTTC. Residues: CASKFSPSGGYTF. V usage is TRBV6-5 and J usage is TRBJ1-2, with no clear D. Trimming left V 7 bases short and J 7 bases short, with 16 bases between. CDR3 length: 13 residues. The germline V gene has CDR1 MNHEY and CDR2 SVGAGI.